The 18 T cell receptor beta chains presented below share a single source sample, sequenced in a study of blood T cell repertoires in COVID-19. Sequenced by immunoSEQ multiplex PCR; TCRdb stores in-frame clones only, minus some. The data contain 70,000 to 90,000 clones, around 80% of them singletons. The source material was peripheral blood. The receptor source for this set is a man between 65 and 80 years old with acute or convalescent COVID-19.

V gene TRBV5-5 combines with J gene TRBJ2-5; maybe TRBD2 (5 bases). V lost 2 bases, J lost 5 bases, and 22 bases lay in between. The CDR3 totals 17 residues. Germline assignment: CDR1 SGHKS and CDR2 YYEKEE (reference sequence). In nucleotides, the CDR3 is TGTGCCAGCAGCTTAAGCCGCGTCACTGGAGGCTTTGAGACCCAGTACTTC. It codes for CASSLSRVTGGFETQYF.

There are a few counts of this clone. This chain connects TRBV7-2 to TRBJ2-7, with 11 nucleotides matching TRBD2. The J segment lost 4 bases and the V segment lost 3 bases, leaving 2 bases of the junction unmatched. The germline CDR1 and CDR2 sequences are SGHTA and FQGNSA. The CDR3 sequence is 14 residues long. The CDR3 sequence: CASSFSGGEYEQYF. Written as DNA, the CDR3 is TGTGCCAGCAGCTTTAGCGGGGGGGAATACGAGCAGTACTTC.

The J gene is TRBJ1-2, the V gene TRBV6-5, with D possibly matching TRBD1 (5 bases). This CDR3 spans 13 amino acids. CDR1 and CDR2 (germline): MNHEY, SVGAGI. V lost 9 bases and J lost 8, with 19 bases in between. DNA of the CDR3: TGTGCCAGTAAAGTGGGCAGGGCTCAAGGCTACACCTTC. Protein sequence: CASKVGRAQGYTF.

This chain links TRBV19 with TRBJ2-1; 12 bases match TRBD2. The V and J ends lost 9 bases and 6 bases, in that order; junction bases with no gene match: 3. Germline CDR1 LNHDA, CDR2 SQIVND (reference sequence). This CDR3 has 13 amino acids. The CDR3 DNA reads TGTGCCAGCGGGACTAGCGGGTTCAATGAGCAGTTCTTC. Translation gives CASGTSGFNEQFF.

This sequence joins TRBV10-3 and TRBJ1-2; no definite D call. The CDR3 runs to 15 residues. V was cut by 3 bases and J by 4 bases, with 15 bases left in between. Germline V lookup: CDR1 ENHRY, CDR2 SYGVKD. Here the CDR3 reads CAISDPVGGLYGYTF. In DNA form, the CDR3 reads TGTGCCATCAGTGATCCGGTGGGCGGGCTCTATGGCTACACCTTC.

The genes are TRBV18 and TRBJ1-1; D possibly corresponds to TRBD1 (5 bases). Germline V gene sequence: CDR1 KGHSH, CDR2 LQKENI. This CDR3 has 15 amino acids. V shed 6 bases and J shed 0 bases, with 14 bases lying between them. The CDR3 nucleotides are TGTGCCAGCTCCCCCGGGGGACCCTTGAACACTGAAGCTTTCTTT. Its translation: CASSPGGPLNTEAFF.

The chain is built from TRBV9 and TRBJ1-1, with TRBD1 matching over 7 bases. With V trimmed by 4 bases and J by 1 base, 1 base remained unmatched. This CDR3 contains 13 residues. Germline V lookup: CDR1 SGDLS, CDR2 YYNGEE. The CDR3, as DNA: TGTGCCAGCAGCAGGGACAGGAACACTGAAGCTTTCTTT. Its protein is CASSRDRNTEAFF.

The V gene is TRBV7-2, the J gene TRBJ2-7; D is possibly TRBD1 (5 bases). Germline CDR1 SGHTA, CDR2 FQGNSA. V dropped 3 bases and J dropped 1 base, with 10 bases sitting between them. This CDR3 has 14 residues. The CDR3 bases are TGTGCCAGCAGCTTCCAAGACAGTTCCTACGAGCAGTACTTC. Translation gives CASSFQDSSYEQYF.

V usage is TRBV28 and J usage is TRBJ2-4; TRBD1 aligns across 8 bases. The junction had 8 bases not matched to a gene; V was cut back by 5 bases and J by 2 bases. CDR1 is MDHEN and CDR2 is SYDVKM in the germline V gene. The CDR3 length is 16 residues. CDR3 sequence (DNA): TGTGCCAGCAGTCATTGGACAGGGTCGACCAAAAACATTCAGTACTTC. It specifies CASSHWTGSTKNIQYF.

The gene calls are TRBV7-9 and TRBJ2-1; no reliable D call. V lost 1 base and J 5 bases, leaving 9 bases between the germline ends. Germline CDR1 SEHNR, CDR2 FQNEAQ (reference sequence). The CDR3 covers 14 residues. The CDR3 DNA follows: TGTGCCAGCAGCTTAGGGCAGGTTGACAATGAGCAGTTCTTC. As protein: CASSLGQVDNEQFF.

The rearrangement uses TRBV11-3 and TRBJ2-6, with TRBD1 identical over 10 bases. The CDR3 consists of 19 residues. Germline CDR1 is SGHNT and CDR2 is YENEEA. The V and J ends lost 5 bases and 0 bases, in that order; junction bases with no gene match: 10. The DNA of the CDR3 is TGTGCCAGCAGCCCTGACCCGGGACAGGGGCGCTCTGGGGCCAACGTCCTGACTTTC. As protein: CASSPDPGQGRSGANVLTF.

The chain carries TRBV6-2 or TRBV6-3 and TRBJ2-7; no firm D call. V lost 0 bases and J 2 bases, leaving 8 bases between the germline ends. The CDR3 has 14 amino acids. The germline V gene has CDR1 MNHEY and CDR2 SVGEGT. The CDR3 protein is CASSYSHLAYEQYV. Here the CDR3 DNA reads TGTGCCAGCAGTTACTCGCACCTAGCCTACGAGCAGTACGTC.

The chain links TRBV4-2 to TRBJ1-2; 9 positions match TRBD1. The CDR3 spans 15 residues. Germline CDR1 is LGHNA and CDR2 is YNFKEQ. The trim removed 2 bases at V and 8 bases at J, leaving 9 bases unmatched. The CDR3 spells CASSQLLQGARGYTF. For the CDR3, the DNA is TGTGCCAGCAGCCAACTATTACAGGGGGCACGGGGCTACACCTTC.

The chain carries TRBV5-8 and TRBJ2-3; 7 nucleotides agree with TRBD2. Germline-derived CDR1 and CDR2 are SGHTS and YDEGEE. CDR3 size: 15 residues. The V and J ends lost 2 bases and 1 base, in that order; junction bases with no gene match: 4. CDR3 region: CASSFRTRGTDTQYF. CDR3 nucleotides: TGTGCCAGCAGCTTTCGGACTAGGGGCACAGATACGCAGTATTTT.

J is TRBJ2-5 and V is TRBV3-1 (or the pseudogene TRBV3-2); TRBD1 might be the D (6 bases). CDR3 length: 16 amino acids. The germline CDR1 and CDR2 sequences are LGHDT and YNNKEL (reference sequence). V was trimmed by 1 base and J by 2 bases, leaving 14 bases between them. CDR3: CASSQGILGAQETQYF. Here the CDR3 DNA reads TGTGCCAGCAGCCAAGGAATTCTGGGGGCGCAAGAGACCCAGTACTTC.

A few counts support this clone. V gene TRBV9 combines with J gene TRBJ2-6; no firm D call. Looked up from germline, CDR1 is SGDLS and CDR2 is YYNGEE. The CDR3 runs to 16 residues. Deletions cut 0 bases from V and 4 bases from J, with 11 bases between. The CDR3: CASSVEEVRGANVLTF. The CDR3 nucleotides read TGTGCCAGCAGCGTAGAAGAGGTCCGGGGGGCCAACGTCCTGACTTTC.

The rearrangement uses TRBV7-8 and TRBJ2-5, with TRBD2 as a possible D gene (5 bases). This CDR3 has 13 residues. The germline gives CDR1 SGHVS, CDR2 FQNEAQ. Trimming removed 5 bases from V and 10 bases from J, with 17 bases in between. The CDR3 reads CASSRDGVGDQYF. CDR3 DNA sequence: TGTGCCAGCAGCCGAGACGGGGTTGGAGACCAGTACTTC. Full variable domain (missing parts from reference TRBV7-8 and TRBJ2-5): GAGVSQSPRYKVAKRGQDVALRCDPISGHVSLFWYQQALGQGPEFLTYFQNEAQLDKSGLPSDRFFAERPEGSVSTLKIQRTQQEDSAVYLCASSRDGVGDQYFGPGTRLLVL.

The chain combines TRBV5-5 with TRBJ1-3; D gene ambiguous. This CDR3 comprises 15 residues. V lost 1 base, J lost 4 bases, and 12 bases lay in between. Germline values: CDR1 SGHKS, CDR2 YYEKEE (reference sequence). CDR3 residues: CASSLIGSAGNTIYF. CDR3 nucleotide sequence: TGTGCCAGCAGCTTGATCGGGAGTGCGGGAAACACCATATATTTT.